This TCR beta chain was captured in a study of OX40 agonist ivuxolimab in advanced cancers. Study-wide background: The dose of intravenous ivuxolimab that patients received every 2 weeks ranged from 0.01 to 10 mg/kg. A mean age of about 59 years, range about 20 to 85, was recorded, and approximately 80% were male.

Clones were sequenced by immunoSEQ multiplex PCR, and TCRdb holds only the in-frame ones, with some missing. The table records about 68,000 clones, around nine tenths of them present only once. This TCR derives from an adult with an advanced solid tumor such as melanoma, head and neck, liver or kidney cancer. Material: CD4+ or CD8+ T cells sorted from blood, obtained in a trial of the OX40 agonist ivuxolimab.

The CDR3 DNA follows: TGTGCCAGCAGATTCACAGATACGCAGTATTTT. Translated, it gives CASRFTDTQYF. The rearrangement uses TRBV2 and TRBJ2-3; D unresolved. Germline V gives CDR1 SNHLY, CDR2 FYNNEI. This CDR3 has 11 amino acids. V lost 6 bases and J lost 2, with 3 bases in between.